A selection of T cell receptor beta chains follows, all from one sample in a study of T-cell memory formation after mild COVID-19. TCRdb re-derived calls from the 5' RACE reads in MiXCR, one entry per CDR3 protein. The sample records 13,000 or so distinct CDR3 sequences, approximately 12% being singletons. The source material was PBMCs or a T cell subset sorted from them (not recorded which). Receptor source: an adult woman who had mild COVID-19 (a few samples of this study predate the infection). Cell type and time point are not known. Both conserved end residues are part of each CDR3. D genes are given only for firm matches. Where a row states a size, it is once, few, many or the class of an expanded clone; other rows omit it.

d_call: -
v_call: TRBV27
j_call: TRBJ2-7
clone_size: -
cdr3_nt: TGTGCCAGCAGTTTCAGGGCGCCAGGAAGCTTTTCGGAGTACTTC
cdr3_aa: CASSFRAPGSFSEYF

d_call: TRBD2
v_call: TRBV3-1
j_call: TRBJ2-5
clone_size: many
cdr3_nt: TGTGCCAGCAGCCAAGGTTGGGCTAGCGGGGGGAACCTTCTAGAGACCCAGTACTTC
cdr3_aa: CASSQGWASGGNLLETQYF

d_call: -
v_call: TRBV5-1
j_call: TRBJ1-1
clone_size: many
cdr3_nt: TGCGCCAGCACCTTGCAGGAAAACACTGAAGCTTTCTTT
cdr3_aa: CASTLQENTEAFF

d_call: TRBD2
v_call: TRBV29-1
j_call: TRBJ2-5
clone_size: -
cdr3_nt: TGCAGCGTGGGCCTAGCGGGGGGCGGGGAGACCCAGTACTTC
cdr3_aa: CSVGLAGGGETQYF

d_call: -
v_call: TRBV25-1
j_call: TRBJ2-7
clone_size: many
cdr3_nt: TGTGCCAGCAGTGAGTTTCATCCCGCCTTCTCCTACGAGCAGTACTTC
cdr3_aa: CASSEFHPAFSYEQYF

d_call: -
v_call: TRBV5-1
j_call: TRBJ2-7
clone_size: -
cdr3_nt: TGCGCCAGCAGCGACGGGATCACCTACGAGCAGTACTTC
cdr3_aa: CASSDGITYEQYF

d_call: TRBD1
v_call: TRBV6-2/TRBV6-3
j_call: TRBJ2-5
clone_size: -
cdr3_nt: TGTGCCAGCAGTTACGGGATTACAGGGGGCGGCGAGACCCAGTACTTC
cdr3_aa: CASSYGITGGGETQYF

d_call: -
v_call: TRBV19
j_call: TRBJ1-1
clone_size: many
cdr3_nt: TGTGCCAGTAGTTTCGGGGGGCTCACTGAAGCTTTCTTT
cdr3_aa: CASSFGGLTEAFF

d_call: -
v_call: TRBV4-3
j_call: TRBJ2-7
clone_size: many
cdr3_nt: TGCGCCAGCAGCCAAAAGGGTTCCTACGAGCAGTACTTC
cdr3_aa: CASSQKGSYEQYF

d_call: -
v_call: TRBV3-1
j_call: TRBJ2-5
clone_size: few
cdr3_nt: TGTGCCAGCAGCCACCAAGAGACCCAGTACTTC
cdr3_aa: CASSHQETQYF

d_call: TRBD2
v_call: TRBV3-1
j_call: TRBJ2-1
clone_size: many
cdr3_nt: TGTGCCAGCAGCCAAGATGCCAGCGGGGGGGCTCACTACAATGAGCAGTTCTTC
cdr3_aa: CASSQDASGGAHYNEQFF

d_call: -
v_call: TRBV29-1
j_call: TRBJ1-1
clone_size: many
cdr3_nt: TGCAGCGCGGCTGGGGGGATTCGGAACACTGAAGCTTTCTTT
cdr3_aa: CSAAGGIRNTEAFF

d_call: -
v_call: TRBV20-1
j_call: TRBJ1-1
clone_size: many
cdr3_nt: TGCAGTGCTAGAGATTCTTTCGGGGAGGGCACTGAAGCTTTCTTT
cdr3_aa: CSARDSFGEGTEAFF

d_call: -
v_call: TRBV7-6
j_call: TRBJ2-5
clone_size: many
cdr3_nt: TGTGCCAGCAGCCCAGGTGTTTTAGAGACCCAGTACTTC
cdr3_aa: CASSPGVLETQYF

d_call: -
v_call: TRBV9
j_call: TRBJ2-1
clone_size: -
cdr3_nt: TGTGCCAGCAGCGTAGAATCAGGGGCGAATGAGCAGTTCTTC
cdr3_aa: CASSVESGANEQFF

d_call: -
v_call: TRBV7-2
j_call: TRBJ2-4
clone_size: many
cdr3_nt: TGTGCCAGCAGCTTACGGGAAACAGGCCTAGCAAGGGAAATTCAGTACTTC
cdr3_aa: CASSLRETGLAREIQYF

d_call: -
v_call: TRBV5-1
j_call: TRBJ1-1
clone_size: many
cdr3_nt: TGCGCCAGCAGCTTGGCCTTTGGGGGGTCCACTGAAGCTTTCTTT
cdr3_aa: CASSLAFGGSTEAFF

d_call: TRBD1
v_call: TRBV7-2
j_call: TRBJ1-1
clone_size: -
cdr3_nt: TGTGCCAGCAGCTTAGCAGCAGGCAGGGGGATCGGGATGAACACTGAAGCTTTCTTT
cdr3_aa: CASSLAAGRGIGMNTEAFF

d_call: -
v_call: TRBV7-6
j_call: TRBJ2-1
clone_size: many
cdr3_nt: TGTGCCAGCAGCCCTCTTTTGGGGGGCCGGTCACACAATGAGCAGTTCTTC
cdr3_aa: CASSPLLGGRSHNEQFF

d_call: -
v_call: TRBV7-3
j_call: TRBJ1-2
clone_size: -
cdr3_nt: TGTGCCAGCAGCCCGGGAATCGGCTATGGCTACACCTTC
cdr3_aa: CASSPGIGYGYTF

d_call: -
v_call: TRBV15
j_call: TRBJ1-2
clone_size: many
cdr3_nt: TGTGCCACCAGCAGAGACAGTAAAGGGACTGTGGTGAGTGGCTACACCTTC
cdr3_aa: CATSRDSKGTVVSGYTF

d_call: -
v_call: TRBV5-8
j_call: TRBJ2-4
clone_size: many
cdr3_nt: TGTGCCAGCCTAAGGCGGCCGGCCAAAAACATTCAGTACTTC
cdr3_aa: CASLRRPAKNIQYF

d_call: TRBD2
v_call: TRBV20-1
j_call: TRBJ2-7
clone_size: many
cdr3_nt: TGCAGTGCTAGACCCTTGGGACTAGCGGGAACTGTACACGAGCAGTACTTC
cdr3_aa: CSARPLGLAGTVHEQYF

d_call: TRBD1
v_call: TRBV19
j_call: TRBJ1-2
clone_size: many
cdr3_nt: TGTGCCAGTACCAACACGGGACAGGGTCGGGGCTATGGCTACACCTTC
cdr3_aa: CASTNTGQGRGYGYTF

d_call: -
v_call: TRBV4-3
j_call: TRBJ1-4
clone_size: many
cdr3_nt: TGCGCCAGCAGCTCCAGGGGAACTAATGAAAAACTGTTTTTT
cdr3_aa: CASSSRGTNEKLFF

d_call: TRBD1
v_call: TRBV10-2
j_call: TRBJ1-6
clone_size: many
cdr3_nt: TGCGCCAGCAGTGATTTTATTTTGACAGGGATTTGGTCACCCCTCCACTTT
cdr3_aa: CASSDFILTGIWSPLHF

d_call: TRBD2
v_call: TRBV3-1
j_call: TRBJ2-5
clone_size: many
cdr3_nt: TGTGCCAGCAGCCAAGATCTGGCTAGCGGGAGCTCCCTTCAAGAGACCCAGTACTTC
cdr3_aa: CASSQDLASGSSLQETQYF

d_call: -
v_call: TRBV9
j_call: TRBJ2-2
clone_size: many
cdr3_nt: TGTGCCAGCAGCGTAGCAACGGTACCGAACACCGGGGAGCTGTTTTTT
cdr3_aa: CASSVATVPNTGELFF

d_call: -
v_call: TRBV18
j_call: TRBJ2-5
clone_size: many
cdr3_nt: TGTGCCAGCTCACCACGGAAGACCCAGTACTTC
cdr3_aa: CASSPRKTQYF

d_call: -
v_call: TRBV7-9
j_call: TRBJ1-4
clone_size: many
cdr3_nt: TGTGCCAGCCAAGGCGGGGTCATTCCTAATGAAAAACTGTTTTTT
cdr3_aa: CASQGGVIPNEKLFF

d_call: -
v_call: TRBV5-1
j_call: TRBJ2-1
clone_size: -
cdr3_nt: TGCGCCAGCAGCTTGGAACAGGGGGGGGTCGATGAGCAGTTCTTC
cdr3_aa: CASSLEQGGVDEQFF

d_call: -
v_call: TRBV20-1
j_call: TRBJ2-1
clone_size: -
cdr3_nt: TGCAGTGCTAGGCGTCCTCGACAGGACAATGAGCAGTTCTTC
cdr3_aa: CSARRPRQDNEQFF

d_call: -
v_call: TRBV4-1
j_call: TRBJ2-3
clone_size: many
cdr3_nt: TGCGCCAGCAGCCAGGACCCCCTTAGCTTGCCTACAGATACGCAGTATTTT
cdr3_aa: CASSQDPLSLPTDTQYF